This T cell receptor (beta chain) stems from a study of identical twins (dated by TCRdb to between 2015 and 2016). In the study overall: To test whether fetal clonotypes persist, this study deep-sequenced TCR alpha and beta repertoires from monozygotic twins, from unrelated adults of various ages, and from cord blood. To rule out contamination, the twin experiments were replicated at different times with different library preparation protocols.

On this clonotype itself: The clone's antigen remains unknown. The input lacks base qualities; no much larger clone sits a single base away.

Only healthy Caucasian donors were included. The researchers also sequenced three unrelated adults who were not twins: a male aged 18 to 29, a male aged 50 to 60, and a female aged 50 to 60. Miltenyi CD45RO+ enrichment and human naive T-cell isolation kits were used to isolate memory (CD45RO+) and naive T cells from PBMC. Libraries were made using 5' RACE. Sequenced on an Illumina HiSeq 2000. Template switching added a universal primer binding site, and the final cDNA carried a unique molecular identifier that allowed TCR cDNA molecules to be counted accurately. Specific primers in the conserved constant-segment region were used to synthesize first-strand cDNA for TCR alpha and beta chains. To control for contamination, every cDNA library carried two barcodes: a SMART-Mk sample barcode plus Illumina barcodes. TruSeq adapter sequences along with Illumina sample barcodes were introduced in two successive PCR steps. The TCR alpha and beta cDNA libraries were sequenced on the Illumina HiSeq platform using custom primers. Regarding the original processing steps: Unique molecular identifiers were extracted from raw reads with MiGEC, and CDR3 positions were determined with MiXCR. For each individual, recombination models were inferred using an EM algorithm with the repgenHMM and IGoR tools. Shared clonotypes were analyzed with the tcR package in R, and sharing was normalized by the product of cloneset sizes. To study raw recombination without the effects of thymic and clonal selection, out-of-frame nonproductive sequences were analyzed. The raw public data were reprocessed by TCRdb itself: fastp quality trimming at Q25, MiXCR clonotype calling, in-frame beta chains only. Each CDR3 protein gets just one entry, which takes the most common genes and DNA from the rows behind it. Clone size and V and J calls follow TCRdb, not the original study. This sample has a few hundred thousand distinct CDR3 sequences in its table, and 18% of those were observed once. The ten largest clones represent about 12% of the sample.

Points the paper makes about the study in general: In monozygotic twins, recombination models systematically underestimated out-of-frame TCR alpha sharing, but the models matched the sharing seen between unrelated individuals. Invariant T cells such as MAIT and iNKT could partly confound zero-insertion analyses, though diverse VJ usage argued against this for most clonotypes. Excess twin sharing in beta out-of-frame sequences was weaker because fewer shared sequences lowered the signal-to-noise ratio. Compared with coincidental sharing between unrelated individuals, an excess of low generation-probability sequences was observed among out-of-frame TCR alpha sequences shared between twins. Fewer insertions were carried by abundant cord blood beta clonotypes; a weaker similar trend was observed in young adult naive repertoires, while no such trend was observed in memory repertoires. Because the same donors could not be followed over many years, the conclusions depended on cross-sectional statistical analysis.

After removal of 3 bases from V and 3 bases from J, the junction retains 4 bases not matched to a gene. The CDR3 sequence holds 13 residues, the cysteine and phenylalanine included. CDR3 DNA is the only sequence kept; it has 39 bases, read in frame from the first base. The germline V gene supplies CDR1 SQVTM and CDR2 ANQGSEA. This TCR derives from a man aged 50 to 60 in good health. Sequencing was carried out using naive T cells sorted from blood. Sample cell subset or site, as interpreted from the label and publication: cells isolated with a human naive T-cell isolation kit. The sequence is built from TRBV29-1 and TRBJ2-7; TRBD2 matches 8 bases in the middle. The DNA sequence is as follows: TGCAGCGTTGACTCCAGCGGGGGCTACGAGCAGTACTTC. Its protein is CSVDSSGGYEQYF.